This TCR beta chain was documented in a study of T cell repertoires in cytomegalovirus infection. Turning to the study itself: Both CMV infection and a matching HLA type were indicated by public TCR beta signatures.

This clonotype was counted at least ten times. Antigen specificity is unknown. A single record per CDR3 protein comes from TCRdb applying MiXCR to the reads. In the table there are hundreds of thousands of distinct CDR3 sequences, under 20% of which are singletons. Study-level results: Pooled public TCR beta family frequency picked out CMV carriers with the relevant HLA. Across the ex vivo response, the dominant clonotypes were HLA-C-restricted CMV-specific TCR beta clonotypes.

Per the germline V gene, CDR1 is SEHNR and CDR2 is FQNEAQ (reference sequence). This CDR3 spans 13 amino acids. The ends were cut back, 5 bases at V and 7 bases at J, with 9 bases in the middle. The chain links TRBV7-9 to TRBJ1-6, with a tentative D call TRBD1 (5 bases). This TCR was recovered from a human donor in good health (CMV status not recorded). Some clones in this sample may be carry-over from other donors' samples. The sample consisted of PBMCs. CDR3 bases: TGTGCCAGCAGCACGGAGGGGAATTCACCCCTCCACTTT. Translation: CASSTEGNSPLHF. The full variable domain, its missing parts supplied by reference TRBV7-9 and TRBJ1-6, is DTGVSQNPRHKITKRGQNVTFRCDPISEHNRLYWYRQTLGQGPEFLTYFQNEAQLEKSRLLSDRFSAERPKGSFSTLEIQRTEQGDSAMYLCASSTEGNSPLHFGNGTRLTVT.